This T cell receptor beta chain stems from a study of blood T cell repertoires in COVID-19. Looking at the study overall: The samples span acute and convalescent COVID-19 from the United States, Italy and Spain. Sample material is recorded as cDNA or gDNA derived from T cells, B-cell-depleted T cells, or PBMCs.

How the authors handled the data: Reference gene primer amplification in the assay estimated nucleated cell counts. The protocol was immunoSEQ multiplex PCR, while the TCRdb copy is restricted to in-frame clones and leaves out a portion. Clone size and the V and J calls come from that table; the DNA yielded D and trimming. The sample yields roughly 190,000 clones, roughly three quarters seen once. The V gene's germline CDR1 is KGHSH and CDR2 LQKENI. This CDR3 has 15 amino acids. J gave up 6 bases and V 3 bases, and 0 bases lay outside the gene matches. This TCR derives from a woman in her 50s with active or convalescent COVID-19. This chain uses TRBV18 with TRBJ2-2; 14 bases are a match to TRBD2. Sequenced input: peripheral blood. The CDR3 bases are TGTGCCAGCTCACCGGGACTAGCGGGAGCCGGGGAGCTGTTTTTT. Amino acids: CASSPGLAGAGELFF.